This TCR beta chain comes out of a study of T-cell memory formation after mild COVID-19. Study results and limitations: Memory cells collected pre-infection included some clones that later responded, suggesting cross-reactive memory joined.

This clonotype was seen only a few times. Its target is not known. From the 5' RACE reads, TCRdb called clonotypes with MiXCR, one entry per CDR3 protein. Of more than 45,000 distinct CDR3 sequences in the sample, around 10% were seen once. Trimming cost V 5 bases and J 8 bases, with 22 bases left between them. CDR3 length equals 15 residues. The germline CDR1 and CDR2 sequences are SGHKS and YYEKEE (reference sequence). The specimen sequenced was PBMCs or a T cell subset sorted from them (not recorded which). The chain couples TRBV5-5 to TRBJ1-2; TRBD1 is a possible D gene (5 bases). The clonotype comes from an adult woman who had mild COVID-19 (a few samples of this study predate the infection). Cell type and time point are not known. In DNA, the CDR3 is TGTGCCAGCAGGGGTTGGGACGGATACCTGGAGGGCTACACCTTC. It encodes CASRGWDGYLEGYTF.